The 13 T cell receptor beta chains presented below share a single source sample, sequenced in a study of long-term antiretroviral therapy in people with HIV. At the survey level, the v3.0 immunoSEQ assay was run. Assay used: immunoSEQ multiplex PCR; TCRdb lists only in-frame clones, some missing. The data show 12,000 to 15,000 clones, 88% seen once. Sequenced material: unsorted PBMCs, taken 6.2 years after starting antiretroviral therapy. Every receptor here comes from a man aged 40-49 years with HIV.

The gene calls are TRBV21-1 and TRBJ1-3; the D segment call TRBD1 is taken from the table without a DNA check. TRBV21-1 is a pseudogene segment. This CDR3 region has 13 residues. CDR3 DNA sequence: TGTGCCAGCAGGGGCCCTTCTGGAAACACCATATATTTT. The encoded protein is CASRGPSGNTIYF.

The chain uses TRBV29-1 and TRBJ2-1; D uncertain. This CDR3 comprises 10 residues. V shed 8 bases and J shed 9 bases, with 11 bases lying between them. Germline CDR1 is SQVTM and CDR2 is ANQGSEA. CDR3 protein: CSQTGTEQFF. The DNA of the CDR3 is TGCAGCCAAACGGGCACTGAGCAGTTCTTC.

The chain recombines TRBV10-3 with TRBJ2-1, with 12 bases lining up with TRBD2. Germline V gene sequence: CDR1 ENHRY, CDR2 SYGVKD. CDR3 length: 17 residues. After removal of 4 bases from V and 0 bases from J, the junction contained 4 bases not matched to a gene. The DNA for the CDR3 is TGTGCCATCAGTGTTAAGACTAGCGGGAGCTCCTACAATGAGCAGTTCTTC. It is translated as CAISVKTSGSSYNEQFF.

The chain recombines TRBV28 with TRBJ1-1; 10 bases fit TRBD1. Unmatched junction bases numbered 12, after V lost 10 bases and J lost 4 bases. The length of the CDR3 is 15 residues. CDR1 is MDHEN, CDR2 SYDVKM, per germline. In DNA form, the CDR3 reads TGTGCCACCCAGACAGGGGGCGCTTGGAGCACTGAAGCTTTCTTT. Translated, it gives CATQTGGAWSTEAFF.

The V and J genes are TRBV6-6 and TRBJ2-7; 7 bases are shared with TRBD1. This CDR3 comprises 15 residues. V shed 0 bases and J 6 bases; nucleotides not matched to a gene: 8. The germline gives CDR1 MNHNY, CDR2 SVGAGI (reference sequence). The CDR3 bases are TGTGCCAGCAGTTACTCGAAACAGGGGCCAAGCGAGCAGTACTTC. It codes for CASSYSKQGPSEQYF.

V usage is TRBV7-3 and J usage is TRBJ2-1; 8 bases match TRBD2. Trimming cost V 5 bases and J 5 bases; bases outside gene matches: 5. The CDR3 spans 14 residues. Germline V gene sequence: CDR1 SGHTA, CDR2 FQGTGA. CDR3 loop: CASSVTSGHNEQFF. For the CDR3, the DNA is TGTGCCAGCAGCGTTACTAGCGGTCACAATGAGCAGTTCTTC.

The CDR3 sequence: CSAWDPIGQFF. The CDR3 coding sequence is TGCAGTGCTTGGGACCCTATTGGGCAGTTCTTC. The chain is built from TRBV20-1 and TRBJ2-1, with D possibly being TRBD1 or TRBD2 (5 bases each). Looked up from germline, CDR1 is DFQATT and CDR2 is SNEGSKA (reference sequence). V lost 5 bases and J 12 bases, leaving 14 bases between the germline ends. This CDR3 has 11 amino acids.

The chain links TRBV19 to TRBJ1-1, with D possibly being TRBD1 (6 bases). The CDR3 is 17 residues long. V lost 3 bases and J lost 7, with 24 bases in between. CDR1 LNHDA and CDR2 SQIVND come from the germline V gene (reference sequence). CDR3 residues: CASSMESGRGPSREAFF. The DNA of the CDR3 is TGTGCCAGTAGTATGGAAAGTGGCCGGGGGCCTTCGCGTGAAGCTTTCTTT.

This chain links TRBV28 with TRBJ2-7; D ambiguous. CDR1 MDHEN and CDR2 SYDVKM come from the germline V gene. The length of the CDR3 is 14 residues. V lost 2 bases and J 2 bases, leaving 10 bases between the germline ends. The DNA for the CDR3 is TGTGCCAGCAGTTTAACAGACTCCGCCTACGAGCAGTACTTC. Translated, it gives CASSLTDSAYEQYF.

The genes are TRBV7-3 and TRBJ2-1, with TRBD1 matching 9 bases. V shed 5 bases and J 10 bases; nucleotides not matched to a gene: 3. CDR1 is SGHTA and CDR2 is FQGTGA in the germline V gene. CDR3 length: 12 residues. The DNA for the CDR3 is TGTGCCAGCAGCCCCACAGGGGGCGAGCAGTTCTTC. It translates to CASSPTGGEQFF.

The chain combines TRBV25-1 with TRBJ2-1, with 7 nucleotides matching TRBD1. Per germline, CDR1 MGHDK and CDR2 SYGVNS. The CDR3 consists of 13 residues. V shed 6 bases and J 6 bases; nucleotides not matched to a gene: 5. The CDR3 sequence is CASRGQLTNEQFF. The CDR3 DNA is TGTGCCAGCAGGGGACAGCTTACCAATGAGCAGTTCTTC.

V gene TRBV9 combines with J gene TRBJ2-1; no clear D. The CDR3 has 14 residues. Germline assignment: CDR1 SGDLS and CDR2 YYNGEE. The germline V and J ends were trimmed by 3 bases and 6 bases, with 13 bases remaining between them. The CDR3 reads CASSAERVGNEQFF. In DNA form, the CDR3 reads TGTGCCAGCAGCGCAGAAAGGGTAGGCAATGAGCAGTTCTTC.

This clone showed up just a few times. In DNA, the CDR3 is TGTGCCAGCAGTTACGGACAGGGGGCCACCGGGGAGCTGTTTTTT. This encodes CASSYGQGATGELFF. J is TRBJ2-2 and V is TRBV6-6, with 11 bases aligning to TRBD1. CDR3 length equals 15 residues. With 2 bases clipped from V and 4 bases from J, the junction kept 0 bases outside the gene matches. The germline CDR1 and CDR2 sequences are MNHNY and SVGAGI (reference sequence).